This is a list of T cell receptor beta chains from one sample in a study of identical twins. TCRdb passed the 5' RACE reads through MiXCR, listing each CDR3 protein once. The sample records 640,000 or so distinct CDR3 sequences, around 5.7% being singletons. The specimen sequenced was naive T cells sorted from blood. These receptors originate from a man between 18 and 35 years old in good health. Both conserved end residues are part of each CDR3. D genes are given only for firm matches. The listing skips clone size in some rows; elsewhere it reads once, few, many or a size class.

J gene,D gene,clone size,V gene,CDR3 protein,CDR3 DNA
TRBJ1-4,-,-,TRBV5-5,CASSPGEGATNEKLFF,TGTGCCAGCAGCCCGGGAGAGGGGGCAACTAATGAAAAACTGTTTTTT
TRBJ1-5,-,few,TRBV5-6,CASSRRGNGNQPQHF,TGTGCCAGCAGCCGGAGGGGGAATGGGAATCAGCCCCAGCATTTT
TRBJ2-7,-,few,TRBV18,CASSPGAGSGSYEQYF,TGTGCCAGCTCACCAGGGGCCGGGAGTGGGTCCTACGAGCAGTACTTC
TRBJ2-3,TRBD2,-,TRBV7-2,CASSLALTSGGTSTDTQYF,TGTGCCAGCAGCTTAGCGCTAACGAGCGGGGGTACTAGCACAGATACGCAGTATTTT
TRBJ2-2,-,-,TRBV10-1,CASSDGGSGGELFF,TGCGCCAGCAGTGACGGAGGATCCGGCGGGGAGCTGTTTTTT
TRBJ1-1,-,-,TRBV19,CASSLGGGLGEAFF,TGTGCCAGTAGTTTAGGGGGGGGATTGGGCGAAGCTTTCTTT
TRBJ1-2,-,many,TRBV29-1,CSVEATHWGESGYTF,TGCAGCGTTGAAGCCACCCATTGGGGAGAGTCTGGCTACACCTTC
TRBJ2-7,-,many,TRBV29-1,CSVYMGSISYEQYF,TGCAGCGTTTATATGGGGTCTATCTCCTACGAGCAGTACTTC
TRBJ2-7,-,many,TRBV27,CASSLRGYSYEQYF,TGTGCCAGCAGTTTACGTGGCTACTCCTACGAGCAGTACTTC
TRBJ2-3,-,many,TRBV20-1,CSASLDTQYF,TGCAGTGCTAGCTTGGATACGCAGTATTTT
TRBJ2-1,-,few,TRBV19,CASRDYTYNEQFF,TGTGCCAGCCGGGATTATACCTACAATGAGCAGTTCTTC
TRBJ2-7,TRBD2,many,TRBV7-2,CASSLVASGAPYEQYF,TGTGCCAGCAGCTTAGTCGCTAGCGGGGCCCCCTACGAGCAGTACTTC
TRBJ2-1,TRBD2,-,TRBV25-1,CASRGLAGLDNEQFF,TGTGCCAGCCGGGGACTAGCGGGACTAGACAATGAGCAGTTCTTC
TRBJ2-2,TRBD2,-,TRBV7-2,CASSSTGSGSTGELFF,TGTGCCAGCAGCTCCACCGGGAGCGGGAGCACCGGGGAGCTGTTTTTT
TRBJ2-7,TRBD2,many,TRBV3-1,CASSQDPGRTDEQYF,TGTGCCAGCAGCCAAGATCCCGGGAGGACGGACGAGCAGTACTTC
TRBJ1-5,TRBD1,few,TRBV7-8,CASSSFPGTGVRQPQHF,TGTGCCAGCAGCTCGTTTCCCGGGACAGGGGTCCGTCAGCCCCAGCATTTT
TRBJ2-4,-,-,TRBV20-1,CSARGGGAKNIQYF,TGCAGTGCTAGGGGGGGCGGGGCCAAAAACATTCAGTACTTC
TRBJ2-7,-,-,TRBV19,CASSIWVDSYEQYF,TGTGCCAGTAGTATCTGGGTCGACTCCTACGAGCAGTACTTC
TRBJ2-2,-,many,TRBV20-1,CSARDPRSATGELFF,TGCAGTGCTAGAGATCCTCGTAGCGCCACCGGGGAGCTGTTTTTT
TRBJ1-1,-,-,TRBV18,CASSPIGTEVRANTEAFF,TGTGCCAGCTCGCCCATCGGGACGGAAGTTCGGGCGAACACTGAAGCTTTCTTT
TRBJ2-1,TRBD1,few,TRBV29-1,CSVAGTGVLYNEQFF,TGCAGCGTGGCCGGGACAGGGGTCTTGTACAATGAGCAGTTCTTC
TRBJ1-2,-,many,TRBV25-1,CASSDRTGLGYTF,TGTGCCAGCAGTGACAGGACGGGGCTTGGCTACACCTTC
TRBJ2-1,TRBD2,-,TRBV6-2/TRBV6-3,CASSYGLAGASSYNEQFF,TGTGCCAGCAGTTACGGACTAGCGGGAGCTAGCTCCTACAATGAGCAGTTCTTC
TRBJ2-5,TRBD2,-,TRBV5-1,CASSLGLAQREGRETQYF,TGCGCCAGCAGCTTGGGACTGGCTCAGCGGGAGGGCCGAGAGACCCAGTACTTC
TRBJ2-3,TRBD2,many,TRBV28,CASRAGGPVDTQYF,TGTGCCAGCAGAGCGGGAGGGCCCGTAGATACGCAGTATTTT
TRBJ2-4,-,many,TRBV20-1,CSAVEAGRMAKNIQYF,TGCAGTGCTGTAGAGGCAGGGAGGATGGCCAAAAACATTCAGTACTTC
TRBJ2-2,-,-,TRBV11-2,CASSLISLVRANTGELFF,TGTGCCAGCAGCTTAATCTCACTAGTGCGAGCTAACACCGGGGAGCTGTTTTTT
TRBJ1-2,TRBD1,-,TRBV6-5,CASSYRQGIFGYTF,TGTGCCAGCAGTTACCGACAGGGGATTTTTGGCTACACCTTC
TRBJ2-1,-,few,TRBV6-2/TRBV6-3,CASSPGWAYNEQFF,TGTGCCAGCAGCCCAGGGTGGGCCTACAATGAGCAGTTCTTC
TRBJ2-1,-,few,TRBV20-1,CSARERVSYNEQFF,TGCAGTGCTAGAGAGCGGGTATCCTACAATGAGCAGTTCTTC
TRBJ2-6,TRBD1,many,TRBV5-1,CASSFDPGQTYSGANVLTF,TGCGCCAGCAGCTTTGATCCGGGACAGACTTACTCTGGGGCCAACGTCCTGACTTTC
TRBJ2-1,-,-,TRBV4-1,CASSRESRPVNEQFF,TGCGCCAGCAGCCGTGAGTCTCGTCCCGTAAATGAGCAGTTCTTC
TRBJ2-2,-,-,TRBV3-1,CASSGVGSLTGELFF,TGTGCCAGCAGCGGAGTGGGGTCGCTCACCGGGGAGCTGTTTTTT
TRBJ2-2,TRBD2,few,TRBV12-3/TRBV12-4,CASSRTSPGTGELFF,TGTGCCAGCAGTCGGACTAGCCCGGGGACCGGGGAGCTGTTTTTT
TRBJ2-4,TRBD1,many,TRBV29-1,CSVVVRGRVNIQYF,TGCAGCGTTGTGGTTAGGGGGCGCGTAAACATTCAGTACTTC
TRBJ2-1,TRBD1,many,TRBV15,CATSREQGVNEQFF,TGTGCCACCAGCAGAGAACAGGGGGTTAATGAGCAGTTCTTC
TRBJ1-1,TRBD1,few,TRBV14,CASSRRTGMNTEAFF,TGTGCCAGCAGTCGTAGGACAGGGATGAACACTGAAGCTTTCTTT
TRBJ1-2,-,many,TRBV29-1,CSVFRPEDYGYTF,TGCAGCGTTTTTAGACCCGAGGACTATGGCTACACCTTC
TRBJ2-3,-,many,TRBV7-2,CASSGHTDTQYF,TGTGCCAGCAGCGGTCACACAGATACGCAGTATTTT
TRBJ2-7,-,-,TRBV4-2,CASSHLPGTEDSYEQYF,TGTGCCAGCAGCCATTTACCCGGGACGGAGGATTCCTACGAGCAGTACTTC
TRBJ2-7,-,-,TRBV9,CASSVGSGSYEQYF,TGTGCCAGCAGCGTCGGCAGCGGTTCGTACGAGCAGTACTTC